A selection of T cell receptor beta chains follows, all from one sample in a study of cytomegalovirus exposure and HLA in healthy donors. The table came from immunoSEQ multiplex PCR; TCRdb's copy has only in-frame clones and leaves some out. The sample lists about 130,000 clones, around 82% seen once, with 11% in the top ten. Source material: PBMCs. Every receptor here comes from a man aged 30 to 45 in good health and CMV-seropositive. Each CDR3 is given with its conserved first and last residue. D genes are given only for firm matches. Rows may omit the clone size; those that give it use once, few, many or a size class.

len: 17
j_gene: TRBJ2-3
abundance: .
d_gene: TRBD2
v_gene: TRBV4-2
CDR3nt: TGTGCCAGCAGCTATGGGACTAGCGGGACGACCACAGATACGCAGTATTTT
CDR3aa: CASSYGTSGTTTDTQYF

len: 12
j_gene: TRBJ2-1
abundance: few
d_gene: .
v_gene: TRBV9
CDR3nt: TGTGCCAGCAGCGCCCAGAACAATGAGCAGTTCTTC
CDR3aa: CASSAQNNEQFF

len: 13
j_gene: TRBJ1-2
abundance: .
d_gene: .
v_gene: TRBV5-4
CDR3nt: TGTGCCAGCAGACTTGGTTTTAACTATGGCTACACCTTC
CDR3aa: CASRLGFNYGYTF

len: 15
j_gene: TRBJ1-3
abundance: .
d_gene: .
v_gene: TRBV6-6
CDR3nt: TGTGCCAGCAGGCAAACGGACAGATCTGGAAACACCATATATTTT
CDR3aa: CASRQTDRSGNTIYF

len: 16
j_gene: TRBJ2-1
abundance: .
d_gene: TRBD2
v_gene: TRBV5-5
CDR3nt: TGTGCCAGCAGCCTAGCGGGAGGGCCTGGGTACAATGAGCAGTTCTTC
CDR3aa: CASSLAGGPGYNEQFF

len: 15
j_gene: TRBJ2-7
abundance: .
d_gene: TRBD1
v_gene: TRBV10-2
CDR3nt: TGCGCCAGCAGTGCCAGACAGGGACAAGTCTACGAGCAGTACTTC
CDR3aa: CASSARQGQVYEQYF

len: 15
j_gene: TRBJ2-7
abundance: .
d_gene: TRBD2
v_gene: TRBV4-3
CDR3nt: TGCGCCAGCAGCCAGAAAGGGACTAGCTCATACGAGCAGTACTTC
CDR3aa: CASSQKGTSSYEQYF

len: 20
j_gene: TRBJ2-6
abundance: few
d_gene: .
v_gene: TRBV9
CDR3nt: TGTGCCAGCAGCGTGCCGAGAGGGCGCGGGCCCCTCTCTGGGGCCAACGTCCTGACTTTC
CDR3aa: CASSVPRGRGPLSGANVLTF

len: 14
j_gene: TRBJ2-7
abundance: .
d_gene: TRBD2
v_gene: TRBV5-6
CDR3nt: TGTGCCAGCAGCTCGGGACTAGCGTTCTACGAGCAGTACTTC
CDR3aa: CASSSGLAFYEQYF

len: 17
j_gene: TRBJ2-7
abundance: once
d_gene: TRBD2
v_gene: TRBV13
CDR3nt: TGTGCCAGCAGCCAAGCTAGGACTAGCGGGGATGTCGACGAGCAGTACTTC
CDR3aa: CASSQARTSGDVDEQYF

len: 13
j_gene: TRBJ1-1
abundance: .
d_gene: TRBD1
v_gene: TRBV29-1
CDR3nt: TGCAGCGTTGAAGACCAGGGGGGCACTGAAGCTTTCTTT
CDR3aa: CSVEDQGGTEAFF

len: 17
j_gene: TRBJ1-3
abundance: .
d_gene: TRBD1
v_gene: TRBV5-1
CDR3nt: TGCGCCAGCAGCTCACCTTCAAGGACAGGGACTGGAAACACCATATATTTT
CDR3aa: CASSSPSRTGTGNTIYF

len: 15
j_gene: TRBJ2-7
abundance: .
d_gene: TRBD1
v_gene: TRBV6-6
CDR3nt: TGTGCCAGCAGCCAGGGACAGGGGGCCCCCTACGAGCAGTACTTC
CDR3aa: CASSQGQGAPYEQYF

len: 16
j_gene: TRBJ2-5
abundance: once
d_gene: .
v_gene: TRBV28
CDR3nt: TGTGCCAGCAGTTCGTACTTGGGAGAGGTGGAGGAGACCCAGTACTTC
CDR3aa: CASSSYLGEVEETQYF

len: 15
j_gene: TRBJ2-2
abundance: .
d_gene: .
v_gene: TRBV13
CDR3nt: TGTGCCAGCAGCTTATCACGGGAAAACACCGGGGAGCTGTTTTTT
CDR3aa: CASSLSRENTGELFF

len: 14
j_gene: TRBJ1-5
abundance: .
d_gene: .
v_gene: TRBV13
CDR3nt: TGTGCCAGCAGCTTAGGCACCGGTTCACAGCCCCAGCATTTT
CDR3aa: CASSLGTGSQPQHF

len: 15
j_gene: TRBJ2-2
abundance: once
d_gene: TRBD2
v_gene: TRBV5-1
CDR3nt: TGCGCCAGCAGCCCTAGCGGGAGCTGGGGCGGGGAGCTGTTTTTT
CDR3aa: CASSPSGSWGGELFF

len: 15
j_gene: TRBJ2-2
abundance: .
d_gene: TRBD1
v_gene: TRBV7-2
CDR3nt: TGTGCCAGCAGACCAGGGGGCGCAAAGGTCGGGGAGCTGTTTTTT
CDR3aa: CASRPGGAKVGELFF

len: 13
j_gene: TRBJ2-3
abundance: .
d_gene: .
v_gene: TRBV27
CDR3nt: TGTGCCAGCAGCGGGACTAGCACAGATACGCAGTATTTT
CDR3aa: CASSGTSTDTQYF

len: 15
j_gene: TRBJ2-1
abundance: .
d_gene: .
v_gene: TRBV9
CDR3nt: TGTGCCAGCAGCGTAGGGCCTAGGGGTGGGAATGAGCAGTTCTTC
CDR3aa: CASSVGPRGGNEQFF

len: 14
j_gene: TRBJ1-4
abundance: .
d_gene: .
v_gene: TRBV19
CDR3nt: TGTGCCAGTAGTCCGAGGGGGAGTAATGAAAAACTGTTTTTT
CDR3aa: CASSPRGSNEKLFF

len: 16
j_gene: TRBJ2-1
abundance: .
d_gene: TRBD2
v_gene: TRBV6-5
CDR3nt: TGTGCCAGCAGTTTACTAGCGGGAGACCCCTACAATGAGCAGTTCTTC
CDR3aa: CASSLLAGDPYNEQFF

len: 17
j_gene: TRBJ2-1
abundance: few
d_gene: .
v_gene: TRBV2
CDR3nt: TGTGCCAGCAGCCGCTGGGGAGGGGGGGGTGATTACAATGAGCAGTTCTTC
CDR3aa: CASSRWGGGGDYNEQFF

len: 10
j_gene: TRBJ1-4
abundance: .
d_gene: .
v_gene: TRBV29-1
CDR3nt: TGCAGCGTCCCAAATGAAAAACTGTTTTTT
CDR3aa: CSVPNEKLFF

len: 15
j_gene: TRBJ1-3
abundance: .
d_gene: TRBD1
v_gene: TRBV7-2
CDR3nt: TGTGCCAGCAGCTCGACAGGGAACTCTGGAAACACCATATATTTT
CDR3aa: CASSSTGNSGNTIYF

len: 18
j_gene: TRBJ2-5
abundance: .
d_gene: TRBD2
v_gene: TRBV5-1
CDR3nt: TGCGCCAGCAGCTGGAGGGGTAGCGGGAGGGCCTCGGGAGAGACCCAGTACTTC
CDR3aa: CASSWRGSGRASGETQYF

len: 11
j_gene: TRBJ2-7
abundance: .
d_gene: .
v_gene: TRBV10-3
CDR3nt: TGTGCCATCAGTGAGGGGGGGGAGCAGTACTTC
CDR3aa: CAISEGGEQYF

len: 16
j_gene: TRBJ2-2
abundance: once
d_gene: .
v_gene: TRBV27
CDR3nt: TGTGCCAGCAGCCCGAGGGGGGGAACTAACACCGGGGAGCTGTTTTTT
CDR3aa: CASSPRGGTNTGELFF

len: 14
j_gene: TRBJ2-3
abundance: .
d_gene: .
v_gene: TRBV30
CDR3nt: TGTGCCTGGAGTGGGGCTACTAGCACAGATACGCAGTATTTT
CDR3aa: CAWSGATSTDTQYF

len: 18
j_gene: TRBJ2-5
abundance: few
d_gene: TRBD1
v_gene: TRBV5-4
CDR3nt: TGTGCCAGCAGCTTGCGAGGACAGGGGATATCTTACCAAGAGACCCAGTACTTC
CDR3aa: CASSLRGQGISYQETQYF

len: 15
j_gene: TRBJ2-7
abundance: .
d_gene: TRBD2
v_gene: TRBV6-6
CDR3nt: TGTGCCAGCAGTTACGGAGCGGGAGGAAGGAACGAGCAGTACTTC
CDR3aa: CASSYGAGGRNEQYF

len: 15
j_gene: TRBJ2-7
abundance: .
d_gene: .
v_gene: TRBV18
CDR3nt: TGTGCCAGCTCCCCAAACTCGGAGGGGATTGACGAGCAGTACTTC
CDR3aa: CASSPNSEGIDEQYF

len: 14
j_gene: TRBJ2-7
abundance: .
d_gene: .
v_gene: TRBV7-2
CDR3nt: TGTGCCAGCAGCCCGGGACTTGGCGGTTACGAGCAGTACTTC
CDR3aa: CASSPGLGGYEQYF

len: 12
j_gene: TRBJ2-4
abundance: .
d_gene: .
v_gene: TRBV4-2
CDR3nt: TGTGCCAGCAGCCAAGAGGGAACTAGTCAGTACTTC
CDR3aa: CASSQEGTSQYF

len: 13
j_gene: TRBJ2-1
abundance: .
d_gene: .
v_gene: TRBV5-1
CDR3nt: TGCGCCAGCAGCTTCTACCTCGACAATGAGCAGTTCTTC
CDR3aa: CASSFYLDNEQFF

len: 15
j_gene: TRBJ2-3
abundance: .
d_gene: TRBD2
v_gene: TRBV28
CDR3nt: TGTGCCAGCAGTTTCTCACTGCGGGAGACAGATACGCAGTATTTT
CDR3aa: CASSFSLRETDTQYF

len: 13
j_gene: TRBJ2-7
abundance: .
d_gene: .
v_gene: TRBV5-1
CDR3nt: TGCGCCAGCAGCGCGGCGGCGGCCTACGAGCAGTACTTC
CDR3aa: CASSAAAAYEQYF

len: 13
j_gene: TRBJ1-4
abundance: .
d_gene: TRBD1
v_gene: TRBV6-1
CDR3nt: TGTGCCAGCAGTACAGGGGTGGATGAAAAACTGTTTTTT
CDR3aa: CASSTGVDEKLFF

len: 14
j_gene: TRBJ2-3
abundance: .
d_gene: TRBD2
v_gene: TRBV7-9
CDR3nt: TGTGCCAGCAGCCGACTAGCGGGAGCCTATACGCAGTATTTT
CDR3aa: CASSRLAGAYTQYF

len: 15
j_gene: TRBJ2-3
abundance: .
d_gene: .
v_gene: TRBV10-3
CDR3nt: TGTGCCATCAATACGCTACAGGGACCCACAGATACGCAGTATTTT
CDR3aa: CAINTLQGPTDTQYF

len: 13
j_gene: TRBJ1-5
abundance: .
d_gene: TRBD1
v_gene: TRBV6-1
CDR3nt: TGTGCCAGCAGGGTAACAGGGGATCAGCCCCAGCATTTT
CDR3aa: CASRVTGDQPQHF

len: 12
j_gene: TRBJ2-3
abundance: .
d_gene: .
v_gene: TRBV10-3
CDR3nt: TGTGCCATCAGTGCCAACACAGATACGCAGTATTTT
CDR3aa: CAISANTDTQYF

len: 15
j_gene: TRBJ2-2
abundance: once
d_gene: .
v_gene: TRBV7-3
CDR3nt: TGTGCCAGCAGCTCGAGCCCATCCTCCGCCGGGGAGCTGTTTTTT
CDR3aa: CASSSSPSSAGELFF

len: 13
j_gene: TRBJ2-7
abundance: .
d_gene: .
v_gene: TRBV7-9
CDR3nt: TGTGCCAGCAGCTTAGACTGGGGCGGCGAGCAGTACTTC
CDR3aa: CASSLDWGGEQYF

len: 17
j_gene: TRBJ2-7
abundance: .
d_gene: .
v_gene: TRBV5-1
CDR3nt: TGCGCCAGCAGCTTGTCCAGAGAGCGGGCCTCCTCCTACGAGCAGTACTTC
CDR3aa: CASSLSRERASSYEQYF

len: 14
j_gene: TRBJ2-7
abundance: .
d_gene: .
v_gene: TRBV27
CDR3nt: TGTGCCAGCAGTCCACCCTATAAAGCAAACGAGCAGTACTTC
CDR3aa: CASSPPYKANEQYF

len: 15
j_gene: TRBJ2-7
abundance: once
d_gene: .
v_gene: TRBV7-8
CDR3nt: TGTGCCAGCAGCCCTAGTAGGTTTAGCTCCTACGAGCAGTACTTC
CDR3aa: CASSPSRFSSYEQYF

len: 15
j_gene: TRBJ2-7
abundance: .
d_gene: .
v_gene: TRBV4-1
CDR3nt: TGCGCCAGCAGCCAGCGGACTGGAGCGTTTGACGAGCAGTACTTC
CDR3aa: CASSQRTGAFDEQYF